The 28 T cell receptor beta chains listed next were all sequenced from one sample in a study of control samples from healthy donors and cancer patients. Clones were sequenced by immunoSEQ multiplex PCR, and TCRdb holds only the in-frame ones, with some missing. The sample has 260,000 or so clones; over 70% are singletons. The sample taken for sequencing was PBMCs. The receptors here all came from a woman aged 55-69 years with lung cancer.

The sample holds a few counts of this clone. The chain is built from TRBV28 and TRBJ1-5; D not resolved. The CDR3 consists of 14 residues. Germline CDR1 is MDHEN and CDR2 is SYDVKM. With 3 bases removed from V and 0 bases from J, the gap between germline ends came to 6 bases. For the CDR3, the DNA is TGTGCCAGCAGTTTCGGGGATAGCAATCAGCCCCAGCATTTT. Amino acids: CASSFGDSNQPQHF.

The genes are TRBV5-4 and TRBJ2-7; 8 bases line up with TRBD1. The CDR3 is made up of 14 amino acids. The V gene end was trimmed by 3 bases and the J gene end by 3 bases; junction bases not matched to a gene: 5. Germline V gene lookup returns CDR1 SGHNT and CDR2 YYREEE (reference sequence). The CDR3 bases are TGTGCCAGCAGCTCGGGACAGGCGATCTACGAGCAGTACTTC. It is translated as CASSSGQAIYEQYF. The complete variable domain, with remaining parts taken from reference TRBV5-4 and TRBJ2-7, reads ETGVTQSPTHLIKTRGQQVTLRCSSQSGHNTVSWYQQALGQGPQFIFQYYREEENGRGNFPPRFSGLQFPNYSSELNVNALELDDSALYLCASSSGQAIYEQYFGPGTRLTVT.

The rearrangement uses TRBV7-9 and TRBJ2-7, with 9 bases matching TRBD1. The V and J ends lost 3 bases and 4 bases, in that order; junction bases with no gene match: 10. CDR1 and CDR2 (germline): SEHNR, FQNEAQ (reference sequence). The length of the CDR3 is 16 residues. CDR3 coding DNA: TGTGCCAGCAGCTTCCCAGGAGGGACAGGGAGTTACGAGCAGTACTTC. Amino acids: CASSFPGGTGSYEQYF.

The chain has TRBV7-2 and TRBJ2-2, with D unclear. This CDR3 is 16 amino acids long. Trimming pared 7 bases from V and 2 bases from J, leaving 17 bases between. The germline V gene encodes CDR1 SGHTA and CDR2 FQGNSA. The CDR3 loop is CASTPPPPRNTGELFF. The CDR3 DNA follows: TGTGCCAGCACCCCCCCACCTCCTCGAAACACCGGGGAGCTGTTTTTT.

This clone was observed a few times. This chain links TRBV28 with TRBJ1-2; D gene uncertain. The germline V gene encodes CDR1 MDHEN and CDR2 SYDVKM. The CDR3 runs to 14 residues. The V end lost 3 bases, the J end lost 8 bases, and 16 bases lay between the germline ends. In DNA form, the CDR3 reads TGTGCCAGCAGTTTTGGCAACAGCCCATGGGGCTACACCTTC. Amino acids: CASSFGNSPWGYTF.

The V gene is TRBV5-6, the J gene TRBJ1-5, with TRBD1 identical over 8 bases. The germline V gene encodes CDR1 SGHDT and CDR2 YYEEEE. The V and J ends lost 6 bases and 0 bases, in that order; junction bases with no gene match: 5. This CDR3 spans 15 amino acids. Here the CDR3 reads CASTRGQASNQPQHF. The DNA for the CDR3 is TGTGCCAGCACCCGGGGACAGGCTAGCAATCAGCCCCAGCATTTT.

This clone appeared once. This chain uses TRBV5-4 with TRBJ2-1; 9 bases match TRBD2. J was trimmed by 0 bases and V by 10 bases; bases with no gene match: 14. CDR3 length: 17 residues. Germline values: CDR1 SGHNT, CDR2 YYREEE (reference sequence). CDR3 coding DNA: TGTGCCCAAGCTTCCGGCGGGAGGGTGAGCTCCTACAATGAGCAGTTCTTC. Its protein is CAQASGGRVSSYNEQFF.

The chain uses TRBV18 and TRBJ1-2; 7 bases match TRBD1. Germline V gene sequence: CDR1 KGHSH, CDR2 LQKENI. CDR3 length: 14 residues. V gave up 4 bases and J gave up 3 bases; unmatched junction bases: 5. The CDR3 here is CASSRDSSDYGYTF. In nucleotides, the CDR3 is TGTGCCAGCTCACGGGACAGCTCGGACTATGGCTACACCTTC. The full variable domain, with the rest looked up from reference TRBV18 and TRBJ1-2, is NAGVMQNPRHLVRRRGQEARLRCSPMKGHSHVYWYRQLPEEGLKFMVYLQKENIIDESGMPKERFSAEFPKEGPSILRIQQVVRGDSAAYFCASSRDSSDYGYTFGSGTRLTVV.

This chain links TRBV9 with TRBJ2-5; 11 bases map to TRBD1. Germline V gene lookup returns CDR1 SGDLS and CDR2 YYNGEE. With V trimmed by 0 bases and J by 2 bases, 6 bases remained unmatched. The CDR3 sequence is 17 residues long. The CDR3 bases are TGTGCCAGCAGCGTAGGATATGGGACAGGGGGTCAAGAGACCCAGTACTTC. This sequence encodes CASSVGYGTGGQETQYF.

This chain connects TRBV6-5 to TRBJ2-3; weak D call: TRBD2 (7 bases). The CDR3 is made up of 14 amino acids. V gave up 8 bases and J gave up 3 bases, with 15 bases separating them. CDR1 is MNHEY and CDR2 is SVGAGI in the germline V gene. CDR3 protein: CASATGGRTDTQYF. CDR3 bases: TGTGCCAGCGCCACCGGGGGGCGTACAGATACGCAGTATTTT.

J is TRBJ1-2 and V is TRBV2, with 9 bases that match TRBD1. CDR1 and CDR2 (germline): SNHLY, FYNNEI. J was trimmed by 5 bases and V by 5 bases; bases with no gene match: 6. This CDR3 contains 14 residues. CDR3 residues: CASSIGTGYYGYTF. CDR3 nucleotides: TGTGCCAGCAGTATCGGGACAGGGTATTATGGCTACACCTTC. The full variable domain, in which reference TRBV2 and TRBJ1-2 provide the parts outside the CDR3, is EPEVTQTPSHQVTQMGQEVILRCVPISNHLYFYWYRQILGQKVEFLVSFYNNEISEKSEIFDDQFSVERPDGSNFTLKIRSTKLEDSAMYFCASSIGTGYYGYTFGSGTRLTVV.

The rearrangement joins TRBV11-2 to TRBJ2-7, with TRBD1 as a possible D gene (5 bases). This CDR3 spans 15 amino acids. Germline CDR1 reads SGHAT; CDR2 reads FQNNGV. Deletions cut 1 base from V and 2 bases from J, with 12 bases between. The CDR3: CASSLGAGQAYEQYF. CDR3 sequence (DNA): TGTGCCAGCAGCTTAGGAGCAGGGCAGGCCTACGAGCAGTACTTC.

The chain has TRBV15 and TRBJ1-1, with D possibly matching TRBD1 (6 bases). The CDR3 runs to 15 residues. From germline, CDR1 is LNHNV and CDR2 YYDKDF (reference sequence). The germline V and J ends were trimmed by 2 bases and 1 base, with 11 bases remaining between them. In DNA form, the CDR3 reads TGTGCCACCAGCAGATTCACAGGGACGAACACTGAAGCTTTCTTT. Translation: CATSRFTGTNTEAFF.

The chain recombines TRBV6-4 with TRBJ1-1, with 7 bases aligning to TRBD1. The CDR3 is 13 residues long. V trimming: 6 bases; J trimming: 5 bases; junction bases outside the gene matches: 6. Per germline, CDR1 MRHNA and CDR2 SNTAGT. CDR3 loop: CASRRGRETEAFF. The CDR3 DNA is TGTGCCAGCAGGAGGGGGCGAGAAACTGAAGCTTTCTTT.

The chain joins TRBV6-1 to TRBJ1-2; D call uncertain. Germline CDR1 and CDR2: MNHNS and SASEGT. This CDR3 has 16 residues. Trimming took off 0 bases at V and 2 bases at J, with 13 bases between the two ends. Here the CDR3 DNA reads TGTGCCAGCAGTGAAGCGGGCGGGGTCTTGAACTATGGCTACACCTTC. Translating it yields CASSEAGGVLNYGYTF.

The CDR3 sequence is CASSLGGYEQFF. CDR3 DNA: TGTGCCAGCAGCTTAGGGGGTTATGAGCAGTTCTTC. This chain connects TRBV7-3 to TRBJ2-1; D is tentatively TRBD1 or TRBD2 (5 bases each). The CDR3 loop spans 12 amino acids. V was trimmed by 2 bases and J by 8 bases, leaving 7 bases between them. The germline V gene has CDR1 SGHTA and CDR2 FQGTGA. Full variable domain (remainder filled in from reference TRBV7-3 and TRBJ2-1): GAGVSQTPSNKVTEKGKYVELRCDPISGHTALYWYRQSLGQGPEFLIYFQGTGAADDSGLPNDRFFAVRPEGSVSTLKIQRTERGDSAVYLCASSLGGYEQFFGPGTRLTVL.

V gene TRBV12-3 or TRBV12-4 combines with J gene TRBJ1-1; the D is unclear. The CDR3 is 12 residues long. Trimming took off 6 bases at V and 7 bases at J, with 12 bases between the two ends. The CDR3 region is CASSPSGVEAFF. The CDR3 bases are TGTGCCAGCAGCCCCAGCGGTGTTGAAGCTTTCTTT.

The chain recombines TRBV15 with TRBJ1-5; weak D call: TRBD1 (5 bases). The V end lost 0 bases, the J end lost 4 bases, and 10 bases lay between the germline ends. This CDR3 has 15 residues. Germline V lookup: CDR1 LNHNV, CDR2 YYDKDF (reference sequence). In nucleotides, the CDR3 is TGTGCCACCAGCAGAGAGGGGGACGGTAATCAGCCCCAGCATTTT. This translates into CATSREGDGNQPQHF.

The CDR3 coding sequence is TGTGCCAGCAGCCACGGGACAGGTTTGGATTCACCCCTCCACTTT. Its protein product is CASSHGTGLDSPLHF. The gene calls are TRBV4-2 and TRBJ1-6; TRBD1 matches 8 bases. This CDR3 region has 15 residues. The V gene's germline CDR1 is LGHNA and CDR2 YNFKEQ. The V segment lost 3 bases and the J segment 8 bases; nucleotides outside the gene matches: 6.

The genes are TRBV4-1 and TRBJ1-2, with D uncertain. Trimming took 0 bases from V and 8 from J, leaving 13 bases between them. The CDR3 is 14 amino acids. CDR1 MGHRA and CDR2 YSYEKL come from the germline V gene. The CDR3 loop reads CASSQDDNQGGYTF. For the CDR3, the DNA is TGCGCCAGCAGCCAAGATGACAACCAAGGAGGCTACACCTTC.

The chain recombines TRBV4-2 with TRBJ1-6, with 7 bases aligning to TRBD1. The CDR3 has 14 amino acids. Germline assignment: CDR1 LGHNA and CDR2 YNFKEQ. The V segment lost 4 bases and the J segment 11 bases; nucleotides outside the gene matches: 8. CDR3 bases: TGTGCCAGCAGCCTAGGGGGCTTAAGGACACCCCTCCACTTT. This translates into CASSLGGLRTPLHF.

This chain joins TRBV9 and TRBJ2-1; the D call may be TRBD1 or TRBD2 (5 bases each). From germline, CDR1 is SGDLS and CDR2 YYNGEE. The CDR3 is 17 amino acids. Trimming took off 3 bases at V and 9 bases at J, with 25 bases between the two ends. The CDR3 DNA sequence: TGTGCCAGCAGCGCGCCGGTTACTTCGGGGACCGATTGTGAGCAGTTCTTC. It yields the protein CASSAPVTSGTDCEQFF.

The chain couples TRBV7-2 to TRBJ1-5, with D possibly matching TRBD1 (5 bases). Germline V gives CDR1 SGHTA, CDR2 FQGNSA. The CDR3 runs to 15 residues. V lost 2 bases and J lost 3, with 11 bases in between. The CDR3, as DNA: TGTGCCAGCAGCTTAAGGCTAGGGGACAATCAGCCCCAGCATTTT. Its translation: CASSLRLGDNQPQHF.

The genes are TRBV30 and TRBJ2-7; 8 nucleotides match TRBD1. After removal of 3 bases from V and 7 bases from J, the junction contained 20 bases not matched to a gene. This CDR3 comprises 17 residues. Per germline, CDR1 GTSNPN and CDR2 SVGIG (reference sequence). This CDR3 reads CAWRAYRGTLSTWEQYF. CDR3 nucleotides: TGTGCCTGGAGAGCATACAGGGGGACGCTCTCAACTTGGGAGCAGTACTTC.

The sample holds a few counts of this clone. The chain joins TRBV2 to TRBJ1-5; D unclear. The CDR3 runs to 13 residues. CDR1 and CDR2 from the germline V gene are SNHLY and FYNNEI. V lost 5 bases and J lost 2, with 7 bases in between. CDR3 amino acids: CASSRTRNQPQHF. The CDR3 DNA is TGTGCCAGCAGTAGGACCCGCAATCAGCCCCAGCATTTT.

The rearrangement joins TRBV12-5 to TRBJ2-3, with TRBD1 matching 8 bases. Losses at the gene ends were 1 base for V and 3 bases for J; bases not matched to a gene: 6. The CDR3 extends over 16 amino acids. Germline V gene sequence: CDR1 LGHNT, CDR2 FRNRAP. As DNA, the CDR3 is TGTGCTAGTGGTTTGGGCGGGACAGGTATTACAGATACGCAGTATTTT. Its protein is CASGLGGTGITDTQYF.

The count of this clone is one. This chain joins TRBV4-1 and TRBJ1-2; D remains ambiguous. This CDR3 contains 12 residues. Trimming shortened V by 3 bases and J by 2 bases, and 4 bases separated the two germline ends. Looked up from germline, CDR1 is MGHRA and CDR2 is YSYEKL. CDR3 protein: CASSQGNYGYTF. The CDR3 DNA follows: TGCGCCAGCAGCCAGGGAAACTATGGCTACACCTTC.

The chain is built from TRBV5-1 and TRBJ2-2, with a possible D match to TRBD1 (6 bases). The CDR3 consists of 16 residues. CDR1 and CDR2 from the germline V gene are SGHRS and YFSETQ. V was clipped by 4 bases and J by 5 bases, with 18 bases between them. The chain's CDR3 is CASSEQAGVRTGELFF. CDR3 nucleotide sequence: TGCGCCAGCAGCGAACAAGCAGGGGTGAGGACCGGGGAGCTGTTTTTT.